A selection of T cell receptor beta chains follows, all from one sample in a study of blood T cell repertoires in COVID-19. Using immunoSEQ multiplex PCR, the repertoire was profiled, and TCRdb retains in-frame clones only, with some absent. The sample includes some 270,000 clones, roughly 89% of them seen just once. The specimen sequenced was peripheral blood. Receptor source: a woman aged 40-49 years who had recovered from COVID-19. Both conserved end residues are part of each CDR3. The D gene is left open where the match is weak. Clone size is shown for a subset of rows, as once, few, many or a class of expanded clone.

cdr3_nt | cdr3_aa | d_call | v_call | clone_size | j_call
TGTGCCAGCAGAGACGCGGGGGTCACTGAAGCTTTCTTT | CASRDAGVTEAFF | . | TRBV12-3/TRBV12-4 | . | TRBJ1-1
TGTGCCAGCAGCTTCCAGGGAAGGGGTTATGGCTACACCTTC | CASSFQGRGYGYTF | . | TRBV13 | . | TRBJ1-2
TGTGCCAGCAGCCCCGGAGGTACGAACACTGAAGCTTTCTTT | CASSPGGTNTEAFF | . | TRBV7-6 | . | TRBJ1-1
TGTGCCAGCAGCCAAGGGCTAGCGGGGGGATTCACAGATACGCAGTATTTT | CASSQGLAGGFTDTQYF | TRBD2 | TRBV3-1/TRBV3-2 | once | TRBJ2-3
TGTGCCAGCAGCCCCCAGACATTATATGGCTACACCTTC | CASSPQTLYGYTF | . | TRBV5-4 | . | TRBJ1-2
TGCGCCAGCGCCTCGGGCACTGAAGCTTTCTTT | CASASGTEAFF | . | TRBV10-2 | . | TRBJ1-1
TGTGCCAGCAGCTCGACGGGGAAAGAGACCCAGTACTTC | CASSSTGKETQYF | . | TRBV7-9 | . | TRBJ2-5
TGTGCCAGCAGTTTCACAGGAGAGACCCAGTACTTC | CASSFTGETQYF | . | TRBV28 | once | TRBJ2-5
TGCGCCAGCAGCAAAACGCCGGGACAGGGGTCGGGCAATCAGCCCCAGCATTTT | CASSKTPGQGSGNQPQHF | TRBD1 | TRBV5-1 | few | TRBJ1-5
TGTGCCAGCAGTACACAGGGACTAGCGGGAGTGAATGAGCAGTTCTTC | CASSTQGLAGVNEQFF | TRBD2 | TRBV27 | . | TRBJ2-1
TGTGCCAGCAAGGTGACCCCGGACAGGCAAGAGACCCAGTACTTC | CASKVTPDRQETQYF | TRBD1 | TRBV3-1/TRBV3-2 | . | TRBJ2-5
TGTGCCAGCAGTGAAAGGCGGCGGGGCGGAGGGGAAAAACTGTTTTTT | CASSERRRGGGEKLFF | . | TRBV6-1 | . | TRBJ1-4
TGTGCCAGCAGCTTGGCAATAGGAGACTCTAACTATGGCTACACCTTC | CASSLAIGDSNYGYTF | . | TRBV5-5 | . | TRBJ1-2
TGTGCCAGCAGCTTAGCCCAGCAAGAGACCCAGTACTTC | CASSLAQQETQYF | . | TRBV11-2 | . | TRBJ2-5
TGTGCCAGCGCCCGGGACAGGCAAGCTAATCAGCCCCAGCATTTT | CASARDRQANQPQHF | TRBD1 | TRBV6-5 | once | TRBJ1-5
TGTGCCAGCAGTTGGACAGGGTTTAACTATGGCTACACCTTC | CASSWTGFNYGYTF | TRBD1 | TRBV27 | . | TRBJ1-2
TGTGCCATCGAGGAAGGAGGTAGCTCCCAGACCCAGTACTTC | CAIEEGGSSQTQYF | . | TRBV10-3 | . | TRBJ2-5
TGTGCCAGCAGTACCCGGGACAGGGGGATACTGTTTTTT | CASSTRDRGILFF | TRBD1 | TRBV6-5 | . | TRBJ1-4
TGCAGCGTCCGAGGGGTGGTAGCGGGAGGCCAGAACACCGGGGAGCTGTTTTTT | CSVRGVVAGGQNTGELFF | TRBD2 | TRBV29-1 | . | TRBJ2-2
TGTGCCAGCAGTTATTGGGCTAGCGGGGAATTCGGGGAGCTGTTTTTT | CASSYWASGEFGELFF | TRBD2 | TRBV6-6 | . | TRBJ2-2
TGTGCCAGCAGTTTAGGGGACAGAGGGTTCTTC | CASSLGDRGFF | TRBD1 | TRBV12-3/TRBV12-4 | . | TRBJ2-1
TGTGCCAGCAGTGAACGAGAGTGGGGGGGAAGGTTCTTC | CASSEREWGGRFF | TRBD2 | TRBV6-1 | . | TRBJ2-1
TGTGCCAGCAGCTACACAACAGGGTCCGAGCAGTTCTTC | CASSYTTGSEQFF | . | TRBV6-5 | . | TRBJ2-1
TGTGCCAGCAGCGAACGGGGGGGACGCACAGATACGCAGTATTTT | CASSERGGRTDTQYF | TRBD2 | TRBV7-2 | once | TRBJ2-3
TGTGCCAGCTCACCGACAACGACAGGACTGAACACTGAAGCTTTCTTT | CASSPTTTGLNTEAFF | . | TRBV18 | . | TRBJ1-1
TGTGCCAGCAGCCAGGGACAGGGGGACACCGGGGAGCTGTTTTTT | CASSQGQGDTGELFF | TRBD1 | TRBV7-9 | . | TRBJ2-2
TGTGCCAGCAGAAAAAGGGAGCACCGCTCCTACAATGAGCAGTTCTTC | CASRKREHRSYNEQFF | . | TRBV21-1 | once | TRBJ2-1
TGTGCCAGCAGCCCAAAGACTAGCGGGGGCTGGGAGACCCAGTACTTC | CASSPKTSGGWETQYF | TRBD2 | TRBV11-1 | . | TRBJ2-5
TGTGCCAGCAGCTTAGTAACCAGGGCGCCCACCGGGGAGCTGTTTTTT | CASSLVTRAPTGELFF | . | TRBV11-2 | . | TRBJ2-2
TGTGCCAGTAGTATTGAGAGCAGCCGGCGGGCCAACACTGAAGCTTTCTTT | CASSIESSRRANTEAFF | . | TRBV19 | few | TRBJ1-1
TGTGCCAGCAGCTCGAGAGGCACTGAAGCTTTCTTT | CASSSRGTEAFF | . | TRBV7-9 | . | TRBJ1-1
TGTGCCAGCAGCCAAGACTGGCTAGCGGGAGATACGCAGTATTTT | CASSQDWLAGDTQYF | TRBD2 | TRBV3-1/TRBV3-2 | . | TRBJ2-3
TGTGCCAGCAGCCATTCGGGGACAACAGAGACCCAGTACTTC | CASSHSGTTETQYF | . | TRBV3-1/TRBV3-2 | . | TRBJ2-5
TGTGCCAGCAGTTACTCGTCTAGCGCAGACTACGAGCAGTACTTC | CASSYSSSADYEQYF | . | TRBV6-5 | . | TRBJ2-7
TGTGCCAGCAGCGGAGGACTCCCCCAAGAGACCCAGTACTTC | CASSGGLPQETQYF | . | TRBV5-6 | . | TRBJ2-5
TGTGCCAGCAGCTTAGGGGACTATGAGACCCAGTACTTC | CASSLGDYETQYF | TRBD2 | TRBV7-2 | . | TRBJ2-5
TGTGCCAGCAGTTTTCAACAGCTGAACACCGGGGAGCTGTTTTTT | CASSFQQLNTGELFF | . | TRBV28 | . | TRBJ2-2
TGTGCCAGCATGGAAGCAGGGAACACCGGGGAGCTGTTTTTT | CASMEAGNTGELFF | . | TRBV21-1 | . | TRBJ2-2
TGCGCCAGCAGTGAGGTGGGGCCGAACAATGAGCAGTTCTTC | CASSEVGPNNEQFF | . | TRBV10-1 | . | TRBJ2-1
TGCGCCAGCAGGGGGGGACTAGGGGCAGATACGCAGTATTTT | CASRGGLGADTQYF | TRBD2 | TRBV10-2 | . | TRBJ2-3
TGTGCCATCAACTCGGGGCGGGGGGATCCAGATACGCAGTATTTT | CAINSGRGDPDTQYF | TRBD2 | TRBV10-3 | . | TRBJ2-3
TGTGCCAGTCAACCTACAGGGCCTGGGACTGAAGCTTTCTTT | CASQPTGPGTEAFF | . | TRBV2 | . | TRBJ1-1
TGTGCCAGCAGCTTAGCAGGGGAAAATTCACCCCTCCACTTT | CASSLAGENSPLHF | . | TRBV7-6 | . | TRBJ1-6
TGTGCCAGCAGTGGGACAGCAACTAATGAAAAACTGTTTTTT | CASSGTATNEKLFF | TRBD1 | TRBV27 | . | TRBJ1-4
TGTGCCAGCAGCTATACGGGACTAGGGACAGATACGCAGTATTTT | CASSYTGLGTDTQYF | TRBD2 | TRBV7-9 | . | TRBJ2-3
TGTGCCAGCAGTGAATTGGGACAGGGGTTTCTCCTCCACTTT | CASSELGQGFLLHF | TRBD1 | TRBV2 | . | TRBJ1-6
TGTGCCAGCGGGGACAGGGAGAATCAGCCCCAGCATTTT | CASGDRENQPQHF | TRBD1 | TRBV12-3/TRBV12-4 | . | TRBJ1-5
TGTGCCAGCAGCCCCTATGGGGGACTAGCGGGGCACGGGGAGCTGTTTTTT | CASSPYGGLAGHGELFF | TRBD2 | TRBV3-1/TRBV3-2 | . | TRBJ2-2